Following are 22 T cell receptor beta chains from one sample sequenced in a study of blood T cells in healthy people across ages. A sample-barcoded 5' primer and a J-beta primer mix were used in a second PCR of roughly 6 to 11 cycles. One entry per CDR3 protein, called by TCRdb with MiXCR from the 5' RACE reads. The data contain around 870,000 distinct CDR3 sequences, about 28% of them singletons. Specimen: blood. The receptors originated from a woman aged 80 or older in good health.

The V call is TRBV20-1, the J call TRBJ1-3; weak D call: TRBD1 (6 bases). There are 14 residues in the CDR3. CDR1 is DFQATT, CDR2 SNEGSKA, per germline (reference sequence). Trimming took 2 bases from V and 4 from J, leaving 12 bases between them. CDR3 in DNA: TGCAGTGCTAGACAGGGGTCGAAAGGAAACACCATATATTTT. It specifies CSARQGSKGNTIYF.

This clonotype has at least ten counts. This chain connects TRBV7-2 to TRBJ1-5; D gene uncertain. Trimming removed 4 bases at V and 3 bases at J, with 7 bases between. Germline V CDR1 and CDR2: SGHTA, FQGNSA. The CDR3 has 13 residues. CDR3 protein: CASSSQYNQPQHF. For the CDR3, the DNA is TGTGCCAGCAGCTCCCAATACAATCAGCCCCAGCATTTT.

The J gene is TRBJ1-6, the V gene TRBV3-1; D unclear. Germline CDR1 and CDR2: LGHDT and YNNKEL (reference sequence). This CDR3 region has 13 residues. The V end was cut by 4 bases, the J end by 12 bases, with 13 bases between. The CDR3 DNA is TGTGCCAGCAGCCCCCGAGTGGTCCAACCCCTCCACTTT. This translates into CASSPRVVQPLHF.

This clonotype was seen many times. V usage is TRBV4-1 and J usage is TRBJ1-1; 11 nucleotides line up with TRBD1. This CDR3 spans 14 amino acids. Germline V lookup: CDR1 MGHRA, CDR2 YSYEKL. V trimming: 3 bases; J trimming: 7 bases; junction bases outside the gene matches: 4. The CDR3 DNA follows: TGCGCCAGCAGCCAGGACAGGGGGCGATTTGAAGCTTTCTTT. This sequence encodes CASSQDRGRFEAFF.

This clonotype was counted ten times or more. This chain connects TRBV5-6 to TRBJ2-7; D is possibly TRBD1 (6 bases). This CDR3 has 15 residues. Trimming stripped 7 bases from V and 4 bases from J, with 21 bases between. Germline assignment: CDR1 SGHDT and CDR2 YYEEEE. In nucleotides, the CDR3 is TGTGCCAGCCACAGGGAATCGGTGCGTGGGTACGAGCAGTACTTC. It specifies CASHRESVRGYEQYF. Supplemented by reference TRBV5-6 and TRBJ2-7, the full variable domain reads DAGVTQSPTHLIKTRGQQVTLRCSPKSGHDTVSWYQQALGQGPQFIFQYYEEEERQRGNFPDRFSGHQFPNYSSELNVNALLLGDSALYLCASHRESVRGYEQYFGPGTRLTVT.

This clonotype was seen repeatedly, ten times or more. The chain uses TRBV5-1 and TRBJ2-7, with a weak D call TRBD1 (6 bases). The CDR3 length is 18 residues. Trimming stripped 2 bases from V and 3 bases from J, with 24 bases between. CDR1 and CDR2 (germline): SGHRS, YFSETQ. The DNA for the CDR3 is TGCGCCAGCAGCTTTGGGGGCAGGGGCCATGCCGCCAGCTACGAGCAGTACTTC. Protein sequence: CASSFGGRGHAASYEQYF.

The table lists this clonotype with many counts. The chain recombines TRBV5-1 with TRBJ2-3, with D unclear. The CDR3 contains 14 residues. Trimming left V 4 bases short and J 2 bases short, with 11 bases between. Germline loops: CDR1 SGHRS, CDR2 YFSETQ. The CDR3 loop is CASSPKGYTDTQYF. The DNA of the CDR3 is TGCGCCAGCAGCCCAAAAGGGTACACAGATACGCAGTATTTT.

There are a few counts of this clonotype. The chain couples TRBV20-1 to TRBJ2-5; 8 positions match TRBD2. CDR3 length: 14 amino acids. Germline assignment: CDR1 DFQATT and CDR2 SNEGSKA (reference sequence). Trimming cost V 3 bases and J 10 bases; bases outside gene matches: 13. CDR3 coding DNA: TGCAGTGCTAGGGCTGGACTAGCTGGAGGGAACCAGTACTTC. Translation: CSARAGLAGGNQYF.

This clonotype was observed a few times. The rearrangement links TRBV4-3 to TRBJ1-5; 9 bases align to TRBD1. With V trimmed by 6 bases and J by 5 bases, 11 bases remained unmatched. The CDR3 has 16 amino acids. CDR1 and CDR2 from the germline V gene are LGHNA and YSLEER. CDR3 in amino acids: CASSRDPGQGYQPQHF. CDR3 sequence (DNA): TGCGCCAGCAGTCGTGATCCGGGACAGGGTTATCAGCCCCAGCATTTT.

With respect to this clonotype: Since a much larger clone is just one base distant, this may be a read error. The chain is built from TRBV20-1 and TRBJ2-5; no clear D. Trimming pared 5 bases from V and 5 bases from J, leaving 18 bases between. The CDR3 length is 14 residues. CDR1 DFQATT and CDR2 SNEGSKA come from the germline V gene (reference sequence). In DNA, the CDR3 is TGCAGTGCTCCCCGGATAGGAAAACTGGAGACCCAGTACTTC. It translates to CSAPRIGKLETQYF.

This clonotype was seen at least ten times. The V call is TRBV11-1, the J call TRBJ2-3; 12 bases fit TRBD2. The V segment lost 2 bases and the J segment 2 bases; nucleotides outside the gene matches: 5. This CDR3 contains 17 residues. The germline gives CDR1 SGHAT, CDR2 FQDESV (reference sequence). CDR3 sequence (DNA): TGTGCCAGCAGCTTAAGGACTAGCGGGACCCCCACAGATACGCAGTATTTT. Translating gives CASSLRTSGTPTDTQYF.

The chain employs TRBV7-2 and TRBJ2-1; 12 bases are shared with TRBD2. The CDR3 extends over 16 amino acids. Trimming removed 5 bases from V and 13 bases from J; junction bases left unmatched: 15. CDR1 and CDR2 (germline): SGHTA, FQGNSA. CDR3 loop: CASSTSSGGAQETQFF. As DNA, the CDR3 is TGTGCCAGCAGCACATCTAGCGGGGGGGCCCAAGAGACCCAGTTCTTC. Full variable domain (remainder filled in from reference TRBV7-2 and TRBJ2-1): GAGVSQSPSNKVTEKGKDVELRCDPISGHTALYWYRQSLGQGLEFLIYFQGNSAPDKSGLPSDRFSAERTGGSVSTLTIQRTQQEDSAVYLCASSTSSGGAQETQFFGPGTRLTVL.

Only a few counts were recorded for this clonotype. V gene TRBV20-1 combines with J gene TRBJ1-1; perhaps TRBD1 as D (6 bases). Germline loops: CDR1 DFQATT, CDR2 SNEGSKA (reference sequence). The length of the CDR3 is 15 residues. The germline V and J ends were trimmed by 6 bases and 1 base, with 18 bases remaining between them. Written as DNA, the CDR3 is TGCAGTGCCGAGCCGGGGACACGGGGGAACACTGAAGCTTTCTTT. This codes for CSAEPGTRGNTEAFF.

The chain uses TRBV18 and TRBJ2-7, with D perhaps matching TRBD2 (6 bases). V lost 6 bases to trimming and J lost 5 bases, with 11 bases between them. The CDR3 spans 12 residues. Germline V gene data show CDR1 as KGHSH and CDR2 as LQKENI. The CDR3 region is CASSRDSNEQYF. As DNA, the CDR3 is TGTGCCAGCTCTCGGGACTCGAACGAGCAGTACTTC.

Concerning this clonotype: A read error may explain this, as a much larger clone is one base away. The chain employs TRBV7-9 and TRBJ2-1; no clear D. The ends were cut back, 5 bases at V and 10 bases at J, with 12 bases in the middle. This CDR3 has 12 amino acids. Per germline, CDR1 SEHNR and CDR2 FQNEAQ (reference sequence). The CDR3 DNA reads TGTGCCAGCAGCCCCGCAAGGCGGGAGCAGTTCTTC. It translates to CASSPARREQFF.

Notes on this clonotype: A read error may explain this, as a much larger clone is one base away. The gene calls are TRBV12-3 or TRBV12-4 and TRBJ2-1; D perhaps matches TRBD2 (5 bases). CDR3 length: 13 residues. V lost 2 bases and J 13 bases, leaving 15 bases between the germline ends. CDR3 in amino acids: CASSLFREETQFF. In nucleotides, the CDR3 is TGTGCCAGCAGTTTATTTCGGGAAGAGACCCAGTTCTTC.

This clonotype was seen at least ten times. V usage is TRBV6-6 and J usage is TRBJ2-4, with D perhaps assigned TRBD1 or TRBD2 (6 bases each). The CDR3 length is 16 residues. Germline CDR1 MNHNY, CDR2 SVGAGI (reference sequence). The ends were cut back, 6 bases at V and 0 bases at J, with 15 bases in the middle. DNA of the CDR3: TGTGCCAGCAGGCCCGAGGGGGGAGTAGCCAAAAACATTCAGTACTTC. Residues: CASRPEGGVAKNIQYF.

This clonotype was seen more than once but under ten times. The chain joins TRBV29-1 to TRBJ1-2; D is uncertain. CDR3 length: 13 residues. The germline gives CDR1 SQVTM, CDR2 ANQGSEA. Trimming pared 4 bases from V and 1 base from J, leaving 10 bases between. The CDR3 is CSVGAGVNYGYTF. CDR3 nucleotides: TGCAGCGTTGGGGCAGGAGTTAACTATGGCTACACCTTC.

Ten or more counts support this clonotype. This chain links TRBV6-2 or TRBV6-3 with TRBJ1-2; 11 bases are a match to TRBD1. The CDR3 length is 16 residues. V gave up 2 bases and J gave up 7 bases; unmatched junction bases: 9. Germline loops: CDR1 MNHEY, CDR2 SVGEGT. CDR3 sequence (DNA): TGTGCCAGCAGTTACAGGACAGGGGGCGCATTCTCTGGCTACACCTTC. This gives the protein CASSYRTGGAFSGYTF.

A few counts support this clonotype. The chain recombines TRBV3-1 with TRBJ2-1; 13 nucleotides align to TRBD2. This CDR3 has 16 amino acids. CDR1 LGHDT and CDR2 YNNKEL come from the germline V gene (reference sequence). V was pared by 4 bases and J by 12 bases, with 12 bases of the junction left unmatched. CDR3 bases: TGTGCCAGCAGCCGTAGCACTAGCGGGGGGGCGCATGGGCAGTTCTTC. Translated: CASSRSTSGGAHGQFF.

Concerning this clonotype: A much larger clonotype is one base distant, so this may be a read error. The rearrangement links TRBV12-3 or TRBV12-4 to TRBJ2-3; D remains unclear. The V gene lost 11 bases and the J gene lost 4 bases, with 10 bases spanning the gap. This CDR3 is 11 amino acids long. In DNA form, the CDR3 reads TGTGCCGGCATGCGCGCAGATACGCAGTATTTT. Translation: CAGMRADTQYF.

Worth noting for this clonotype: Likely a read error: the CDR3 ends without its conserved phenylalanine or tryptophan. The chain is built from TRBV5-1 and TRBJ2-5, with D possibly TRBD1 on 5 matching bases. CDR1 SGHRS and CDR2 YFSETQ come from the germline V gene. With 0 bases removed from V and 4 bases from J, the gap between germline ends came to 13 bases. This CDR3 is 15 amino acids long. The CDR3 nucleotides are TGCGCCAGCAGCTTGGCAGGGATCGCACGAGAGACCCAGTACAAC. Its protein product is CASSLAGIARETQYN.